This TCR beta chain was found in a study of T cells in Graves' hyperthyroidism and ophthalmopathy. This clonotype has ten or more counts. Its antigen remains unknown. Study conclusions and caveats: Ophthalmopathy onset followed model prediction by a median about 6.9 months. Within blood appeared most thyroid clonotypes that had expanded above 0.001.

Researchers amplified the TCR beta CDR3 regions from RNA transcripts. TCR CDR3 underwent first-round RT-PCR with the HTBI primer set. TCRdb analysed the multiplex PCR reads with MiXCR anew, one entry per CDR3 protein. The repertoire holds about 580,000 distinct CDR3 sequences, approximately 15% seen once, with 5% to 7% in the top ten. CDR1 is SGHAT, CDR2 FQNNGV, per germline. V was clipped by 1 base and J by 4 bases, with 13 bases between them. The CDR3 is 16 amino acids. Patients aged 18 to 65 had newly diagnosed hyperthyroidism that had lasted under 2 months. The chain joins TRBV11-2 to TRBJ2-2; tentative D call: TRBD1 (6 bases). This sequence was found in a woman in her twenties or thirties with Graves' hyperthyroidism that later progressed to Graves' ophthalmopathy. Sequences were obtained from blood. CDR3 in amino acids: CASSLGWEQGTGELFF. The CDR3, as DNA: TGTGCCAGCAGCTTAGGTTGGGAACAGGGCACCGGGGAGCTGTTTTTT.